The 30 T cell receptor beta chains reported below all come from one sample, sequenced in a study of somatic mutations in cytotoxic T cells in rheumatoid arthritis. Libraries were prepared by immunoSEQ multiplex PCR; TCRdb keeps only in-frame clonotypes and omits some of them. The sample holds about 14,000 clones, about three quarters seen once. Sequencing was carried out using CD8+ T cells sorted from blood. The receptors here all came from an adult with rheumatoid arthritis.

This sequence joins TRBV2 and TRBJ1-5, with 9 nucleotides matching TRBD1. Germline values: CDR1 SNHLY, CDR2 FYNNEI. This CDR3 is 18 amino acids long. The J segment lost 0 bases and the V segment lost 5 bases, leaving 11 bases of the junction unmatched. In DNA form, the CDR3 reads TGTGCCAGCAGTTATCGGACAGGGGCGGAACATAGCAATCAGCCCCAGCATTTT. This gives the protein CASSYRTGAEHSNQPQHF.

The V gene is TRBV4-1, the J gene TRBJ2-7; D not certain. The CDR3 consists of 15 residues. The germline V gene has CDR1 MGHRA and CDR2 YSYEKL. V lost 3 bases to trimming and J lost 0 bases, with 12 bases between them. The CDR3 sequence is CASSQFRQDSYEQYF. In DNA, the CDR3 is TGCGCCAGCAGCCAGTTTCGGCAGGACTCCTACGAGCAGTACTTC.

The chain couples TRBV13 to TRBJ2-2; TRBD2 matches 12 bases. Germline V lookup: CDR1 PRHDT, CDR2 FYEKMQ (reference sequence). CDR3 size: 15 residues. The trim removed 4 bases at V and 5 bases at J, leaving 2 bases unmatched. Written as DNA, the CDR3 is TGTGCCAGCAGCTCGACTAGCGGGAGAACCGGGGAGCTGTTTTTT. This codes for CASSSTSGRTGELFF.

CDR3 DNA: TGTGCCAGCAGCCAAGATCTTTTGAACACCTTCGATGAAAAACTGTTTTTT. As protein: CASSQDLLNTFDEKLFF. This chain links TRBV14 with TRBJ1-4; D call uncertain. V was pared by 0 bases and J by 6 bases, with 17 bases between. Per germline, CDR1 SGHDN and CDR2 FVKESK. The CDR3 is 17 amino acids.

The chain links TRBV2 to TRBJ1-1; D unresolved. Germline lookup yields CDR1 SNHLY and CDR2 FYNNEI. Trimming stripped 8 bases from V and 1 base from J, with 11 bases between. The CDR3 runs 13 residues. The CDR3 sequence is CASELDQNTEAFF. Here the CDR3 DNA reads TGTGCCAGCGAACTAGACCAGAACACTGAAGCTTTCTTT.

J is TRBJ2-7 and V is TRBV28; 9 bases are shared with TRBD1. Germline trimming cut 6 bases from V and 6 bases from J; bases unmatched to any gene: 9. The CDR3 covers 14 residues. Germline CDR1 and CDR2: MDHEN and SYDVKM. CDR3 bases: TGTGCCAGCAGGACCCTGACAGGGGGGGTCGAGCAGTACTTC. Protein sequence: CASRTLTGGVEQYF. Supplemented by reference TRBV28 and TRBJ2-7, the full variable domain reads DVKVTQSSRYLVKRTGEKVFLECVQDMDHENMFWYRQDPGLGLRLIYFSYDVKMKEKGDIPEGYSVSREKKERFSLILESASTNQTSMYLCASRTLTGGVEQYFGPGTRLTVT.

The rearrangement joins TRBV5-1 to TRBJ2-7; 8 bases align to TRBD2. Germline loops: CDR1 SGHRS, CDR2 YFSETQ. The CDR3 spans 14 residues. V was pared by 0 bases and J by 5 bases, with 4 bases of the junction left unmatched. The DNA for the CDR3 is TGCGCCAGCAGCTTGGCGGGGGGGCGAGACGAGCAGTACTTC. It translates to CASSLAGGRDEQYF.

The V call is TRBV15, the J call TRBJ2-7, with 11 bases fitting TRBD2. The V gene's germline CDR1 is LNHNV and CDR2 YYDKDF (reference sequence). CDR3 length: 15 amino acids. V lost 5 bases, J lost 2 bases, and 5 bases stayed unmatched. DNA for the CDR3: TGTGCCACCAGCCGACTAGCGGGAAACCCCTACGAGCAGTACTTC. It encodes CATSRLAGNPYEQYF.

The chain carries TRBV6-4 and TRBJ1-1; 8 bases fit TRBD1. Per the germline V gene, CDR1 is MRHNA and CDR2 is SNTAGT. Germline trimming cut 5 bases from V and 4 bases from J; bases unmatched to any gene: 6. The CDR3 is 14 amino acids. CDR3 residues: CASSRQGRGTEAFF. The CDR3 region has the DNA TGTGCCAGCAGTCGACAGGGGAGGGGCACTGAAGCTTTCTTT.

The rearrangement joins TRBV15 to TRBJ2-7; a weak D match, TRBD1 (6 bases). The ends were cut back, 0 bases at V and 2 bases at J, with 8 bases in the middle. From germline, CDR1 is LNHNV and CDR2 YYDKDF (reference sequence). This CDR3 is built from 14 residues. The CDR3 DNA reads TGTGCCACCAGCAGAGAGGGGGCGCCCTACGAGCAGTACTTC. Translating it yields CATSREGAPYEQYF.

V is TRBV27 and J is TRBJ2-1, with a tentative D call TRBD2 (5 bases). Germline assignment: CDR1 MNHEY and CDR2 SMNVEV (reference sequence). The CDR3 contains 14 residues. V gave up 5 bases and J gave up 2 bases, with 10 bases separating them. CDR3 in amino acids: CASSNSGTYNEQFF. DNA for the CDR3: TGTGCCAGCAGTAATTCCGGGACCTACAATGAGCAGTTCTTC.

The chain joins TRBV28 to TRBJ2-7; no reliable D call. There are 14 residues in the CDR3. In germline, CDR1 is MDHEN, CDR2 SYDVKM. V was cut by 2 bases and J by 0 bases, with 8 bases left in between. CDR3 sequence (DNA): TGTGCCAGCAGTTTAAGTGACCCCTCCTACGAGCAGTACTTC. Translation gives CASSLSDPSYEQYF.

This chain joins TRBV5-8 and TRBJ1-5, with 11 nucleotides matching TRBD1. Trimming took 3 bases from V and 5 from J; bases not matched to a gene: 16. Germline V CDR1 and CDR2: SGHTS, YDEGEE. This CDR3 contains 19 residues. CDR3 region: CASSWGTGGMGDIHQPQHF. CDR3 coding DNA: TGTGCCAGCAGCTGGGGGACAGGGGGTATGGGGGATATTCATCAGCCCCAGCATTTT.

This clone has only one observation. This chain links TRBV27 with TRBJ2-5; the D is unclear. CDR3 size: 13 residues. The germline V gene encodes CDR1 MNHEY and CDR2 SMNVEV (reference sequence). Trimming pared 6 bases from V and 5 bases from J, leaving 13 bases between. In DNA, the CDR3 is TGTGCCAGCAGCCGCTTCAAAGGGGAGACCCAGTACTTC. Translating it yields CASSRFKGETQYF.

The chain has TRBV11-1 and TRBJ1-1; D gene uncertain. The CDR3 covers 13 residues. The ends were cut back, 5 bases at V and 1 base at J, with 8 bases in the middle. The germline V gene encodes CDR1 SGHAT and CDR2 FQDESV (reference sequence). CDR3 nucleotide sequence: TGTGCCAGCAGCCTGGGGTGGAACACTGAAGCTTTCTTT. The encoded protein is CASSLGWNTEAFF. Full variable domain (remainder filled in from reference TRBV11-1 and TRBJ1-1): EAEVAQSPRYKITEKSQAVAFWCDPISGHATLYWYRQILGQGPELLVQFQDESVVDDSQLPKDRFSAERLKGVDSTLKIQPAELGDSAMYLCASSLGWNTEAFFGQGTRLTVV.

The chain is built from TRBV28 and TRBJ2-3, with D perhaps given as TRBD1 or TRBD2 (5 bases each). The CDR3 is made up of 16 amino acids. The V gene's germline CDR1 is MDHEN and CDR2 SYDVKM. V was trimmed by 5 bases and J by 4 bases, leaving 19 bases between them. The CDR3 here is CASSPPGPMGPDTQYF. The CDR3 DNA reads TGTGCCAGCAGTCCCCCGGGACCCATGGGCCCAGATACGCAGTATTTT.

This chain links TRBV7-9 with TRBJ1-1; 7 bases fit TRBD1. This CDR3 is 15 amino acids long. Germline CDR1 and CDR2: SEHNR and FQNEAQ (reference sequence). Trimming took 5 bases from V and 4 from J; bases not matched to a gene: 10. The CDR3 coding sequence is TGTGCCAGCAGCCCTCCGACAGGGTACAGCACTGAAGCTTTCTTT. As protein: CASSPPTGYSTEAFF.

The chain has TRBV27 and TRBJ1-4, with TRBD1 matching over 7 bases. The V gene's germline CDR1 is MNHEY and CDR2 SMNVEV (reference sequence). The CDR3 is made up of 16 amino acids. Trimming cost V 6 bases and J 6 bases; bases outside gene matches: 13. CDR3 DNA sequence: TGTGCCAGCAGCTCCTCTAAGGGGGCGAGGGATGAAAAACTGTTTTTT. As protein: CASSSSKGARDEKLFF.

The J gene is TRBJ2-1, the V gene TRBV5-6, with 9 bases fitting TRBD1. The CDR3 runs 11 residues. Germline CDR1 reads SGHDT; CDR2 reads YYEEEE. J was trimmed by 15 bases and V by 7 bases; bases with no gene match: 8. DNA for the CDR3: TGTGCCAGCTCCCGACAGGGGGAGTGGTTCTTC. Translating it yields CASSRQGEWFF.

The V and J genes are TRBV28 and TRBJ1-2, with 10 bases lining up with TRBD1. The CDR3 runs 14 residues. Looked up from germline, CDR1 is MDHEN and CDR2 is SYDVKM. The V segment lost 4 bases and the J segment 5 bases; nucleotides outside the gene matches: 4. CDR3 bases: TGTGCCAGCAGTTCGGGACAGGGGTGGTATGGCTACACCTTC. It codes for CASSSGQGWYGYTF.

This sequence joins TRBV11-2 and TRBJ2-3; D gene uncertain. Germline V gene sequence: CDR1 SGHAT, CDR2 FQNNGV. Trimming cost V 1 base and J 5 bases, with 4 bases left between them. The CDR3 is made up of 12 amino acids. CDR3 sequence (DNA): TGTGCCAGCAGCTTAGGTGGAGATACGCAGTATTTT. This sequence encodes CASSLGGDTQYF.

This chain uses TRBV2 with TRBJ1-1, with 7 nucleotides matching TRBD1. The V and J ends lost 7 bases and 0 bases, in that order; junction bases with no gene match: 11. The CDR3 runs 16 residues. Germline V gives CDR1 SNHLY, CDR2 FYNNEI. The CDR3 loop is CASIRTLTGLNTEAFF. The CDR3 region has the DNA TGTGCCAGCATCCGCACCCTGACAGGGTTGAACACTGAAGCTTTCTTT.

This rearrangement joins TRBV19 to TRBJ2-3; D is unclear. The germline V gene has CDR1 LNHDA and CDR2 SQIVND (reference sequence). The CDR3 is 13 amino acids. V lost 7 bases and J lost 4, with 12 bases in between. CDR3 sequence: CASTPPHADTQYF. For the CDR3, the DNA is TGTGCCAGTACCCCACCTCACGCAGATACGCAGTATTTT.

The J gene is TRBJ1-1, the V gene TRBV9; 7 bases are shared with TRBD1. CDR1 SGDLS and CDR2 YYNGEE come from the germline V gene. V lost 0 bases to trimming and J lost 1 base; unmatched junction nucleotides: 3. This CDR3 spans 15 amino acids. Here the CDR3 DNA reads TGTGCCAGCAGCGTAGAGGGGGCGCGGAACACTGAAGCTTTCTTT. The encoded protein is CASSVEGARNTEAFF.

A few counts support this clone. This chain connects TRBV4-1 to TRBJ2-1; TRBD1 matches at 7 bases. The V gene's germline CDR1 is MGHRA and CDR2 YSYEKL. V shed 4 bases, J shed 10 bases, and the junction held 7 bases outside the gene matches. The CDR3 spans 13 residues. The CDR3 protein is CASSLIGTEEQFF. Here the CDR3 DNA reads TGCGCCAGCAGCCTAATCGGGACAGAGGAGCAGTTCTTC.

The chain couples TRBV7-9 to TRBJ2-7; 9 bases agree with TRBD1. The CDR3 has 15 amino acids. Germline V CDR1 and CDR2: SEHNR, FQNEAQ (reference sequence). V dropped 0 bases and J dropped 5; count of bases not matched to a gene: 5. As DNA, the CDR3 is TGTGCCAGCAGCTTAGCAGGGACAGGGCTGGACGAGCAGTACTTC. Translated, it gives CASSLAGTGLDEQYF.

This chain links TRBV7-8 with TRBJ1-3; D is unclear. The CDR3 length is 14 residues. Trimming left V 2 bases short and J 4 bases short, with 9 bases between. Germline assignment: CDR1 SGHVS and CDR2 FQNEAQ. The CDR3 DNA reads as TGTGCCAGCAGCTTATACCTAAGGGGAAACACCATATATTTT. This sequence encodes CASSLYLRGNTIYF.

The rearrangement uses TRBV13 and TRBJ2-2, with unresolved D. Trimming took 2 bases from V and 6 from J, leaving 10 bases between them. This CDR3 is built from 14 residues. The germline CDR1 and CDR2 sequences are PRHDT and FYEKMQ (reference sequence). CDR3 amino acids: CASSLTPRAGELFF. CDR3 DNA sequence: TGTGCCAGCAGCTTAACCCCCCGGGCCGGGGAGCTGTTTTTT.

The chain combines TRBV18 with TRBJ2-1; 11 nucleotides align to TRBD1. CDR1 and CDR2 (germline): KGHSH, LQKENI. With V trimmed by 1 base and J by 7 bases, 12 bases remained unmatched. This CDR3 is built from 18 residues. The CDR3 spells CASSPLAVRDRGINEQFF. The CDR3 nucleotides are TGTGCCAGCTCACCACTCGCGGTGAGGGACAGGGGGATAAATGAGCAGTTCTTC.

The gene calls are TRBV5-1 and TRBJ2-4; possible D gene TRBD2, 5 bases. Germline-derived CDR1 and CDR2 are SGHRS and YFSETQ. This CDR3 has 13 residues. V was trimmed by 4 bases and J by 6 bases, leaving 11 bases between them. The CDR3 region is CASSNREGNIQYF. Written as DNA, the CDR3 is TGCGCCAGCAGCAACCGGGAAGGAAACATTCAGTACTTC.